One T cell receptor beta chain is described in this entry. The antigen is not known. This sample is part of a study of T cells in Graves' hyperthyroidism and ophthalmopathy. Study observations and caveats: The blood repertoire included most of the expanded thyroid clonotypes above 0.001.

V trimming: 0 bases; J trimming: 3 bases; junction bases outside the gene matches: 4. This CDR3 has 15 amino acids. CDR1 and CDR2 (germline): DFQATT, SNEGSKA (reference sequence). Researchers amplified the TCR beta CDR3 regions from RNA transcripts. The study used the HTBI primer set for a first-round RT-PCR of the TCR CDR3. A single record per CDR3 protein comes from TCRdb applying MiXCR to the multiplex PCR reads. The repertoire consists of about 700,000 distinct CDR3 sequences, with around 15% occurring once and the leading ten covering roughly 10%. This TCR was sampled from a woman aged 18 to 35 with Graves' hyperthyroidism. The sample comprised blood. The rearrangement joins TRBV20-1 to TRBJ2-3; 9 nucleotides align to TRBD1. Here the CDR3 reads CSARDWTGVTDTQYF. CDR3 coding DNA: TGCAGTGCTAGAGATTGGACAGGGGTTACAGATACGCAGTATTTT.